This T cell receptor (beta chain) is drawn from a study of T cell repertoires in cytomegalovirus infection. TCRdb re-called the reads with MiXCR, one entry per CDR3 protein. The sample shows about 260,000 distinct CDR3 sequences, roughly 13% of them seen only once. Looked up from germline, CDR1 is SGHVS and CDR2 is FNYEAQ. This CDR3 comprises 15 residues. Trimming cost V 11 bases and J 3 bases, with 20 bases left between them. The chain recombines TRBV7-6 with TRBJ1-5; D gene uncertain. This clonotype was obtained from a human donor in good health (CMV status not recorded). Some clones in this sample may be carry-over from other donors' samples. The sample taken for sequencing was PBMCs. CDR3 nucleotides: TGTGCCCGCTCCTCCGATGGGTTGGTCAATCAGCCCCAGCATTTT. Its translation is CARSSDGLVNQPQHF.